The clone carrying this TCR gamma chain was seen a few times. Just one base apart from a much larger clone, this may be a read error. Other DNA sequences of this sample code for an identical CDR3. The source of the sample is a study of gamma delta lymphoproliferative disorders and STAT genes. Study-level information: At least 50 ng of genomic DNA went into each LymphoTrack Dx TCRG Assay library.

The receptor sequences were amplified from genomic DNA of peripheral blood mononuclear cells. TCRdb repeated clone calling on the multiplex PCR reads with CATT. The profile covers around 2,200 gamma-chain clones, with around 9.8% appearing a single time and 45% to 75% taken by the ten largest. The TCR sequence derives from a human donor with gamma-delta T-cell large granular lymphocyte leukemia. Sequenced sample: blood.

CDR3 sequence (DNA): TGTGCTGCGTGGGAGCTACGAGGTTGGTTCAAGATATTT. This codes for CAAWELRGWFKIF. The chain uses TRGV10 and TRGJP1. No J segment appears in TCRdb, so it was assigned here by matching the sequence to germline. TRGV10 is flagged as an ORF with uncertain function. V lost 8 bases and J lost 8; bases outside the gene matches: 9. This CDR3 has 13 amino acids.